These 20 T cell receptor beta chains originate from one sample sequenced in a study of response to subunit inactivated influenza vaccine. TCRdb used MiXCR to reprocess the RT-PCR reads, holding one entry per CDR3 protein. The sample lists about 300,000 distinct CDR3 sequences; about 20% were seen once. Sample: PBMCs from blood, taken 21 months after vaccination. These TCRs come from a man between 45 and 75 years old who received an inactivated influenza vaccine.

This chain connects TRBV5-1 to TRBJ1-2, with D perhaps matching TRBD1 (6 bases). V was cut by 0 bases and J by 2 bases, with 11 bases left in between. From germline, CDR1 is SGHRS and CDR2 YFSETQ. The CDR3 has 15 residues. CDR3 nucleotide sequence: TGCGCCAGCAGCTTGGAGAGTCAGGGGAACTATGGCTACACCTTC. Protein sequence: CASSLESQGNYGYTF.

This sequence joins TRBV7-2 and TRBJ2-1; D is ambiguous. The CDR3 has 16 amino acids. Germline CDR1 SGHTA, CDR2 FQGNSA. V lost 0 bases to trimming and J lost 0 bases, with 9 bases between them. CDR3 sequence reads: CASSLATLNSYNEQFF. CDR3 sequence (DNA): TGTGCCAGCAGCTTAGCGACGTTGAACTCCTACAATGAGCAGTTCTTC.

This clonotype has more than one count but fewer than ten. The chain employs TRBV10-3 and TRBJ2-3; D possibly corresponds to TRBD1 (6 bases). The V gene lost 8 bases and the J gene lost 6 bases, with 12 bases spanning the gap. CDR1 and CDR2 from the germline V gene are ENHRY and SYGVKD. This CDR3 contains 12 residues. CDR3 sequence: CAIGTPADTQYF. The CDR3 DNA is TGTGCCATCGGGACACCGGCCGATACGCAGTATTTT.

The genes are TRBV27 and TRBJ2-7; tentatively, D is TRBD1 or TRBD2 (5 bases each). The CDR3 has 15 residues. Germline V gene data show CDR1 as MNHEY and CDR2 as SMNVEV (reference sequence). The ends were cut back, 5 bases at V and 1 base at J, with 15 bases in the middle. The CDR3 sequence: CASSPSGTESYEQYF. The CDR3 region has the DNA TGTGCCAGCAGTCCATCCGGGACGGAATCCTACGAGCAGTACTTC.

This clonotype came up a few times. The chain combines TRBV6-2 or TRBV6-3 with TRBJ2-1; 11 positions agree with TRBD1. The CDR3 spans 14 residues. The trim removed 9 bases at V and 3 bases at J, leaving 4 bases unmatched. Germline V gene lookup returns CDR1 MNHEY and CDR2 SVGEGT. The CDR3 reads CASRTGGIYNEQFF. CDR3 coding DNA: TGTGCCAGTAGGACAGGGGGCATCTACAATGAGCAGTTCTTC.

The table lists this clonotype with a few counts. The chain employs TRBV25-1 and TRBJ2-7; D is perhaps TRBD1 (5 bases). Germline V gives CDR1 MGHDK, CDR2 SYGVNS. The CDR3 runs 12 residues. The V end lost 6 bases, the J end lost 4 bases, and 10 bases lay between the germline ends. CDR3 residues: CASSPGKYEQYF. CDR3 nucleotides: TGTGCCAGCAGCCCAGGGAAATACGAGCAGTACTTC.

The rearrangement uses TRBV4-3 and TRBJ1-3; D ambiguous. The CDR3 runs to 15 residues. V lost 5 bases and J 0 bases, leaving 11 bases between the germline ends. CDR1 and CDR2 (germline): LGHNA, YSLEER. CDR3 nucleotide sequence: TGCGCCAGCAGCTCGTCGGGTAGCTCTGGAAACACCATATATTTT. Translating gives CASSSSGSSGNTIYF.

This clonotype was seen many times. V and J are TRBV4-2 and TRBJ2-7, with 8 bases identical to TRBD2. The ends lost 3 bases at V and 0 bases at J; junction bases unmatched: 13. Germline V lookup: CDR1 LGHNA, CDR2 YNFKEQ. This CDR3 spans 18 amino acids. The DNA of the CDR3 is TGTGCCAGCAGCCACCCAAGCCCCCAGCGGGAGTACTCCTACGAGCAGTACTTC. Encoded protein: CASSHPSPQREYSYEQYF.

This clonotype was seen a handful of times. The chain joins TRBV4-3 to TRBJ2-5; tentative D call: TRBD1 (6 bases). The V and J ends lost 5 bases and 13 bases respectively, with 20 bases between them. This CDR3 comprises 13 residues. Germline CDR1 reads LGHNA; CDR2 reads YSLEER. CDR3 bases: TGCGCCAGCAGCGAGGGGCATGGTACAGGGCCGTACTTC. It specifies CASSEGHGTGPYF.

This clonotype was counted many times. The chain joins TRBV12-3 or TRBV12-4 to TRBJ1-3; D gene ambiguous. There are 13 residues in the CDR3. With 3 bases removed from V and 3 bases from J, the gap between germline ends came to 6 bases. CDR3 amino acids: CASSFEVGNTIYF. CDR3 DNA sequence: TGTGCCAGCAGTTTCGAAGTTGGAAACACCATATATTTT.

The chain is built from TRBV5-1 and TRBJ1-4, with a tentative D call TRBD1 (5 bases). Looked up from germline, CDR1 is SGHRS and CDR2 is YFSETQ. There are 14 residues in the CDR3. V was shortened by 2 bases and J by 7 bases, with 12 bases between the two germline ends. CDR3 in DNA: TGCGCCAGCAGCTTTGGTAGGGGTGGTGAAAAACTGTTTTTT. This translates into CASSFGRGGEKLFF. The full variable domain, its missing parts supplied by reference TRBV5-1 and TRBJ1-4, is KAGVTQTPRYLIKTRGQQVTLSCSPISGHRSVSWYQQTPGQGLQFLFEYFSETQRNKGNFPGRFSGRQFSNSRSEMNVSTLELGDSALYLCASSFGRGGEKLFFGSGTQLSVL.

This clonotype was found a few times. J is TRBJ1-1 and V is TRBV28; D is possibly TRBD1 (5 bases). The ends were cut back, 1 base at V and 5 bases at J, with 14 bases in the middle. The CDR3 runs 15 residues. Germline CDR1 MDHEN, CDR2 SYDVKM. DNA for the CDR3: TGTGCCAGCAGTTTATTCGGGGGATTGGGAACTGAAGCTTTCTTT. Translating it yields CASSLFGGLGTEAFF.

J is TRBJ1-1 and V is TRBV24-1; D remains ambiguous. CDR3 length: 15 amino acids. The V gene's germline CDR1 is KGHDR and CDR2 SFDVKD. V shed 3 bases and J shed 3 bases, with 13 bases lying between them. CDR3 sequence (DNA): TGTGCCACCAGTGATGGCTCGGGAATATACACTGAAGCTTTCTTT. It codes for CATSDGSGIYTEAFF.

This clonotype was seen more than once but under ten times. V gene TRBV11-2 combines with J gene TRBJ2-1, with 9 bases fitting TRBD2. From germline, CDR1 is SGHAT and CDR2 FQNNGV. The ends lost 6 bases at V and 1 base at J; junction bases unmatched: 7. This CDR3 is 16 amino acids long. DNA of the CDR3: TGTGCCAGCAGTTTGGGGCGGGGGGGTTCCTACAATGAGCAGTTCTTC. As protein: CASSLGRGGSYNEQFF.

This clonotype came up a few times. V gene TRBV20-1 combines with J gene TRBJ1-1; D unresolved. CDR1 is DFQATT and CDR2 is SNEGSKA in the germline V gene (reference sequence). This CDR3 has 11 residues. V was clipped by 7 bases and J by 4 bases, with 10 bases between them. The CDR3 DNA sequence: TGCAGTGTCCCCATTCGCACTGAAGCTTTCTTT. It specifies CSVPIRTEAFF.

The chain employs TRBV20-1 and TRBJ1-1; 8 bases fit TRBD1. There are 12 residues in the CDR3. The germline CDR1 and CDR2 sequences are DFQATT and SNEGSKA (reference sequence). This CDR3 is CSARQGRLGAFF. The CDR3 DNA sequence: TGCAGCGCCCGACAGGGGAGGCTGGGAGCTTTCTTT.

The chain is built from TRBV6-2 or TRBV6-3 and TRBJ1-1; D is ambiguous. Trimming stripped 2 bases from V and 1 base from J, with 5 bases between. The CDR3 has 13 amino acids. Germline CDR1 MNHEY, CDR2 SVGEGT. The CDR3: CASSYMGNTEAFF. CDR3 bases: TGTGCCAGCAGTTACATGGGGAACACTGAAGCTTTCTTT.

This rearrangement joins TRBV7-2 to TRBJ1-5; 8 bases map to TRBD1. Germline trimming cut 5 bases from V and 3 bases from J; bases unmatched to any gene: 9. The CDR3 has 16 residues. The germline CDR1 and CDR2 sequences are SGHTA and FQGNSA. The DNA of the CDR3 is TGTGCCAGCAGCCCCTCCGGGACAGGTAACAATCAGCCCCAGCATTTT. As protein: CASSPSGTGNNQPQHF.

The chain employs TRBV24-1 and TRBJ2-1, with 10 nucleotides matching TRBD1. In germline, CDR1 is KGHDR, CDR2 SFDVKD. V dropped 5 bases and J dropped 5; count of bases not matched to a gene: 2. CDR3 size: 14 residues. CDR3 nucleotide sequence: TGTGCCACCAGTGGTGGGACAGGGGACAATGAGCAGTTCTTC. It yields the protein CATSGGTGDNEQFF.

The chain couples TRBV9 to TRBJ2-2; 7 nucleotides match TRBD2. Germline lookup yields CDR1 SGDLS and CDR2 YYNGEE. Trimming cost V 2 bases and J 4 bases; bases outside gene matches: 5. The CDR3 has 15 amino acids. The CDR3 sequence is CASSVQGGTTGELFF. CDR3 DNA: TGTGCCAGCAGCGTCCAGGGAGGGACCACCGGGGAGCTGTTTTTT.